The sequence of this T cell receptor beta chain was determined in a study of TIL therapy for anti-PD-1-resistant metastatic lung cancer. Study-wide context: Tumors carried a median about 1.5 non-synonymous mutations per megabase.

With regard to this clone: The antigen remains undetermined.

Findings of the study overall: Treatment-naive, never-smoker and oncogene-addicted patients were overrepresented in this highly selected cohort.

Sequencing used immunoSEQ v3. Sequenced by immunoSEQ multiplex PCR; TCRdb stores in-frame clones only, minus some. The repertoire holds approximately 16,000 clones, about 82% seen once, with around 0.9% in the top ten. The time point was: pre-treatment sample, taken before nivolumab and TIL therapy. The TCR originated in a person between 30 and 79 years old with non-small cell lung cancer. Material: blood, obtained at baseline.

The CDR3 DNA sequence: TGTGCCAGCAGTGCCCCCCAGGGCGGCGATCAGCCCCAGCATTTT. Its protein is CASSAPQGGDQPQHF. The V call is TRBV28, the J call TRBJ1-5; D perhaps matches TRBD1 (5 bases). The germline V gene encodes CDR1 MDHEN and CDR2 SYDVKM. Trimming removed 5 bases at V and 5 bases at J, with 16 bases between. This CDR3 spans 15 amino acids.